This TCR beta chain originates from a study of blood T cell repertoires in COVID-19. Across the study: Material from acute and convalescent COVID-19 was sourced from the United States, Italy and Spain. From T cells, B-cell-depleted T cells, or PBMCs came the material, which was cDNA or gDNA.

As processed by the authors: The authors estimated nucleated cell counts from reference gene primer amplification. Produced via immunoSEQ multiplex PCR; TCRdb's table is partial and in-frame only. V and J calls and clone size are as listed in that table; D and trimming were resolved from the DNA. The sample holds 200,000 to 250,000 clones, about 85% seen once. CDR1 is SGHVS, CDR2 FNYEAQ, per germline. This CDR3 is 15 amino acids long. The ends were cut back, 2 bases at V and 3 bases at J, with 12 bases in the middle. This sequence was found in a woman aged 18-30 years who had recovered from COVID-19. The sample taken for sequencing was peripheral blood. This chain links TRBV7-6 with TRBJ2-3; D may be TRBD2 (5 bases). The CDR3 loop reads CASSLPSGWTDTQYF. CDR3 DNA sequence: TGTGCCAGCAGCTTACCTTCGGGGTGGACAGATACGCAGTATTTT.